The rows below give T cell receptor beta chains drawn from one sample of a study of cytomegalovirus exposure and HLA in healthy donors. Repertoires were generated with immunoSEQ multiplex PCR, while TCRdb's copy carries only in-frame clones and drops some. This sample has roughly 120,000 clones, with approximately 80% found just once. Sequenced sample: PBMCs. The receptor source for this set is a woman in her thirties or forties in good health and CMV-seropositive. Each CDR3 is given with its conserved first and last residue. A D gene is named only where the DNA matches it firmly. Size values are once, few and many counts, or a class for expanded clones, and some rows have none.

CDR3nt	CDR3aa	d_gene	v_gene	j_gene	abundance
TGTGCCAGCAGTTCCGGGGATGTTGGGAAAAAGACCCAGTACTTC	CASSSGDVGKKTQYF	.	TRBV28	TRBJ2-5	.
TGTGCCAGCAGTATTAGGACTAGCGGGACTCCCTACAATGAGCAGTTCTTC	CASSIRTSGTPYNEQFF	TRBD2	TRBV28	TRBJ2-1	.
TGCAGCGTTGAAAACGCACAGGGGGACACTGAAGCTTTCTTT	CSVENAQGDTEAFF	TRBD1	TRBV29-1	TRBJ1-1	.
TGTGCCAGCAGTTCCTGGACAGGGGTCTCCTACGAGCAGTACTTC	CASSSWTGVSYEQYF	TRBD1	TRBV27	TRBJ2-7	.
TGTGCCAGCACTTGGACTAGCGGAGGGCCCGGGGAGCTGTTTTTT	CASTWTSGGPGELFF	TRBD2	TRBV2	TRBJ2-2	.
TGTGCCAGCAGCTTGAAGGCCAGGGTGGACTATGGCTACACCTTC	CASSLKARVDYGYTF	.	TRBV5-4	TRBJ1-2	.
TGTGCCAGCAGAGATGGGGACAGGGGCTACGAGCAGTACTTC	CASRDGDRGYEQYF	TRBD1	TRBV6-5	TRBJ2-7	few
TGTGCCAGCAGCTTGGGCCCGAAAGAGACCCAGTACTTC	CASSLGPKETQYF	.	TRBV7-9	TRBJ2-5	once
TGTGCCAGCAGCTGGGGGGGGATAGCGCTAGCCAAAAACATTCAGTACTTC	CASSWGGIALAKNIQYF	TRBD2	TRBV7-9	TRBJ2-4	.
TGTGCCAGCAGTCGAGACAGAGGGGGCTCCTACGAGCAGTACTTC	CASSRDRGGSYEQYF	.	TRBV6-5	TRBJ2-7	.
TGTGCCAGCAGCCCCGGGACAGCTTTGAATCAGCCCCAGCATTTT	CASSPGTALNQPQHF	TRBD1	TRBV6-1	TRBJ1-5	.
TGTGCCAGCAGCCTCTTTCTGACTAGTCCCCTTGTCACAGATACGCAGTATTTT	CASSLFLTSPLVTDTQYF	.	TRBV7-2	TRBJ2-3	.
TGCGCCAGCAGCTTGGCCTTTGCGGGAGGAGGAGGCAATGAGCAGTTCTTC	CASSLAFAGGGGNEQFF	TRBD2	TRBV5-1	TRBJ2-1	.
TGTGCCAGCAGCTTAGAGAGATCCTCCTACGAGCAGTACTTC	CASSLERSSYEQYF	.	TRBV11-2	TRBJ2-7	.
TGTGCCAGCAGCTTGGCTGGACTTTTGAGCCAAGAGACCCAGTACTTC	CASSLAGLLSQETQYF	.	TRBV5-4	TRBJ2-5	.
TGCGCCAGCAGCAACGGACTAGCGGGAGTAGGGACAGATACGCAGTATTTT	CASSNGLAGVGTDTQYF	TRBD2	TRBV5-1	TRBJ2-3	few
TGTGCCAGCAGTACCGGACTAGCGGCGCCGGAGACCCAGTACTTC	CASSTGLAAPETQYF	TRBD2	TRBV6-6	TRBJ2-5	.
TGTGCCAGCAGTACTAGCGGGAGTGGGGACAATGAGCAGTTCTTC	CASSTSGSGDNEQFF	TRBD2	TRBV28	TRBJ2-1	.
TGTGCCAGTAGTATACGGGGGGATCAGCCCCAGCATTTT	CASSIRGDQPQHF	.	TRBV19	TRBJ1-5	.
TGTGCCAGCAGCTTCCTGACAGGGCGGCAAGAGACCCAGTACTTC	CASSFLTGRQETQYF	TRBD1	TRBV7-3	TRBJ2-5	few
TGTGCCAGCAGCCCCTCGAAAGCGGGAGTGAGGGCAGATACGCAGTATTTT	CASSPSKAGVRADTQYF	TRBD2	TRBV11-2	TRBJ2-3	once
TGTGCCAGCAGACCCCGACAGGGGCCTAACTATGGCTACACCTTC	CASRPRQGPNYGYTF	TRBD1	TRBV28	TRBJ1-2	.
TGTGCCAGCAGCCGGGACAGGGCTATCGGTCAGCCCCAGCATTTT	CASSRDRAIGQPQHF	TRBD1	TRBV28	TRBJ1-5	.
TGTGCCTGCGTACCAGGGGGCGGGCAGCCCCAGCATTTT	CACVPGGGQPQHF	TRBD1	TRBV30	TRBJ1-5	.
TGTGCCAGCAGGACTAGCGGGAGGGGGCTTGGCTCCTACAATGAGCAGTTCTTC	CASRTSGRGLGSYNEQFF	TRBD2	TRBV2	TRBJ2-1	.
TGTGCCAGCAGCTTACTAGCCTGGGTAGCCCCCTACAATGAGCAGTTCTTC	CASSLLAWVAPYNEQFF	.	TRBV7-8	TRBJ2-1	.
TGTGCCAGTAGTATTGCAGGGTTGGGAGAGACCCAGTACTTC	CASSIAGLGETQYF	.	TRBV19	TRBJ2-5	few
TGTGCCAGCACCCCAGAGGGCCAAGCCAAAAACATTCAGTACTTC	CASTPEGQAKNIQYF	.	TRBV11-1	TRBJ2-4	.
TGTGCCAGCAGCGAATGGGGCAGGACTGGAAACACCATATATTTT	CASSEWGRTGNTIYF	.	TRBV11-2	TRBJ1-3	.
TGCAGCGCTGTGCTAGTGGATGAGCAGTTCTTC	CSAVLVDEQFF	.	TRBV29-1	TRBJ2-1	.
TGCGCCAGCAGCCCTTCCGACGGGGAGGGGTACTCTTCACCCCTCCACTTT	CASSPSDGEGYSSPLHF	.	TRBV4-1	TRBJ1-6	.
TGTGCCAGCAGTAAACTAGCGGGAGGTGGTGAGCAGTACTTC	CASSKLAGGGEQYF	TRBD2	TRBV2	TRBJ2-7	.
TGCGCCAGCAGCCAAGCGACTAGCGGCCTAGGGGAGCAGTTCTTC	CASSQATSGLGEQFF	TRBD2	TRBV4-1	TRBJ2-1	.
TGTGCCAGCAGCTTCCGGGACAGGGCCCCCTTCCACGAGCAGTACTTC	CASSFRDRAPFHEQYF	TRBD1	TRBV11-2	TRBJ2-7	.
TGTGCCAGCAGCATGGTAACAGGGGCCAACACTGAAGCTTTCTTT	CASSMVTGANTEAFF	TRBD1	TRBV11-2	TRBJ1-1	.
TGTGCCAGCAGCTTAGCGGGACTAGCGGGAGGGGAGCAGTACTTC	CASSLAGLAGGEQYF	TRBD2	TRBV7-6	TRBJ2-7	.
TGTGCCAGCGGAGTCTATGGCTACACCTTC	CASGVYGYTF	.	TRBV6-1	TRBJ1-2	.
TGTGCCAGCAGCATAGTAACAGGGGGCGCGAAGCAGTTCTTC	CASSIVTGGAKQFF	TRBD1	TRBV9	TRBJ2-1	.
TGTGCCAGCAGTTATGGAGAGGCAGATACGCAGTATTTT	CASSYGEADTQYF	.	TRBV6-5	TRBJ2-3	.
TGTAGAGCAGGGCCCATGAACACTGAAGCTTTCTTT	CRAGPMNTEAFF	.	TRBV28	TRBJ1-1	few
TGTGCCAGCAGCGCCCCCGCAGGGGACAGCAATCAGCCCCAGCATTTT	CASSAPAGDSNQPQHF	.	TRBV28	TRBJ1-5	.
TGTGCCAGCAGTCCTAACAGGGGTCTGGCCGGGGAGCTGTTTTTT	CASSPNRGLAGELFF	TRBD1	TRBV25-1	TRBJ2-2	.
TGTGCCAGCAGCTTGATCAGGGGCCGGTACGAGCAGTACTTC	CASSLIRGRYEQYF	.	TRBV5-6	TRBJ2-7	.
TGTGCCTGGAGTGCCGGGACTAGTAGCACAGATACGCAGTATTTT	CAWSAGTSSTDTQYF	TRBD2	TRBV30	TRBJ2-3	.
TGTGCCAGCAGTTACTCGACAGGGGAGGACTATGGCTACACCTTC	CASSYSTGEDYGYTF	TRBD1	TRBV6-5	TRBJ1-2	.
TGTGCCTGGAGTGTACCCGAACTAACTAATGAAAAACTGTTTTTT	CAWSVPELTNEKLFF	.	TRBV30	TRBJ1-4	.
TGCGCCAGCAGCTTGGCCAGGCGCTCCGAGGGCGCTGAAGCTTTCTTT	CASSLARRSEGAEAFF	.	TRBV5-1	TRBJ1-1	.
TGCAGTGCTAGAGTCAGTTACGAGCAGTACTTC	CSARVSYEQYF	.	TRBV20-1	TRBJ2-7	.
TGCGCCAGCAGAGGGGTGTTGAAAAACACTGAAGCTTTCTTT	CASRGVLKNTEAFF	.	TRBV4-1	TRBJ1-1	.
TGTGCCAGCAGCCAGCAGCCCAGCGCCTACGAGCAGTACTTC	CASSQQPSAYEQYF	.	TRBV14	TRBJ2-7	once
TGTGCCAGTAGTGCCCTAACAGGAGCTAATGAAAAACTGTTTTTT	CASSALTGANEKLFF	.	TRBV19	TRBJ1-4	.
TGCGCCAGCAGCTCCCTAGGGAGGGCCGGAGATACGCAGTATTTT	CASSSLGRAGDTQYF	TRBD2	TRBV5-1	TRBJ2-3	.
TGTGCCAGCAGGGACGGACAGGGGGCCGGTGGCTACACCTTC	CASRDGQGAGGYTF	TRBD1	TRBV27	TRBJ1-2	.
TGCGCCAGCAGTCCGACTAGCGGGAGTAAAGAGACCCAGTACTTC	CASSPTSGSKETQYF	TRBD2	TRBV10-2	TRBJ2-5	.
TGTGCCAGCAGCCGTCATAGCGGGACGTTGGGGGAGCAGTACTTC	CASSRHSGTLGEQYF	TRBD2	TRBV7-6	TRBJ2-7	.
TGTGCCAGCAGCGAGCCGGGACTAGGGTCCCAGCAGTTCTTC	CASSEPGLGSQQFF	TRBD2	TRBV7-3	TRBJ2-1	.
TGTGCCAGTAGTGTCGGGACACTTAGCAATCAGCCCCAGCATTTT	CASSVGTLSNQPQHF	.	TRBV19	TRBJ1-5	.
TGCGCCAGCAGCTGGCAGGGGGCCACAGATACGCAGTATTTT	CASSWQGATDTQYF	TRBD1	TRBV5-1	TRBJ2-3	.
TGTGCCAGCAGTCCAAGCCACGAGCAGTACTTC	CASSPSHEQYF	.	TRBV6-6	TRBJ2-7	.